The 14 T cell receptor beta chains in this list originate from one sample, sequenced in a study of blood T cell repertoires in COVID-19. Some clones are missing from TCRdb's copy, which holds only in-frame ones; the method was immunoSEQ multiplex PCR. The table has 150,000 to 200,000 clones, about four fifths seen once. The sequenced sample consisted of peripheral blood. The receptors shown here come from a woman in her seventies with COVID-19, enrolled during active disease.

Here the CDR3 reads CASSLTRDQPQHF. CDR3 nucleotides: TGTGCCAGCAGTCTCACCCGCGATCAGCCCCAGCATTTT. The chain has TRBV2 and TRBJ1-5; D gene unclear. The CDR3 runs 13 residues. Germline CDR1 SNHLY, CDR2 FYNNEI. V lost 5 bases and J lost 5, with 10 bases in between.

The chain has TRBV19 and TRBJ1-5, with unresolved D. The CDR3 extends over 14 amino acids. The germline V gene encodes CDR1 LNHDA and CDR2 SQIVND (reference sequence). V dropped 1 base and J dropped 6 bases, with 10 bases sitting between them. DNA for the CDR3: TGTGCCAGTAGTATAGCCCGGGGAGGTCAGCCCCAGCATTTT. This codes for CASSIARGGQPQHF. Combining the CDR3 with reference TRBV19 and TRBJ1-5 gives the whole variable domain DGGITQSPKYLFRKEGQNVTLSCEQNLNHDAMYWYRQDPGQGLRLIYYSQIVNDFQKGDIAEGYSVSREKKESFPLTVTSAQKNPTAFYLCASSIARGGQPQHFGDGTRLSIL.

This clone appeared once. The rearrangement joins TRBV10-1 to TRBJ2-3; TRBD2 agrees at 11 bases. The ends lost 8 bases at V and 5 bases at J; junction bases unmatched: 9. Germline V gene lookup returns CDR1 WNHNN and CDR2 SYGVQD (reference sequence). The CDR3 consists of 15 residues. DNA of the CDR3: TGCGCCAGCTCCGATAGCGGGAGGGCCAAAGATACGCAGTATTTT. Translation: CASSDSGRAKDTQYF.

This CDR3 reads CASAPGQGNEYF. The CDR3 DNA sequence: TGTGCCAGCGCTCCGGGACAGGGGAACGAGTACTTC. The chain recombines TRBV28 with TRBJ2-7; 10 nucleotides agree with TRBD1. The CDR3 runs to 12 residues. V dropped 8 bases and J dropped 11; count of bases not matched to a gene: 9. Germline CDR1 and CDR2: MDHEN and SYDVKM.

The rearrangement links TRBV29-1 to TRBJ1-1; TRBD1 matches at 7 bases. The V gene's germline CDR1 is SQVTM and CDR2 ANQGSEA. The CDR3 is 11 amino acids. J gave up 6 bases and V 5 bases, and 3 bases lay outside the gene matches. CDR3 amino acids: CSVSQGAEAFF. CDR3 DNA sequence: TGCAGCGTTAGTCAGGGGGCTGAAGCTTTCTTT.

This chain's CDR3 is CASRLSGSGNEQFF. As DNA, the CDR3 is TGTGCCAGCCGGCTGAGCGGGAGCGGGAATGAGCAGTTCTTC. V usage is TRBV13 and J usage is TRBJ2-1; 8 bases line up with TRBD2. Germline values: CDR1 PRHDT, CDR2 FYEKMQ (reference sequence). The CDR3 covers 14 residues. The ends lost 8 bases at V and 7 bases at J; junction bases unmatched: 10.

The chain recombines TRBV28 with TRBJ1-5; D is unresolved. V was shortened by 2 bases and J by 0 bases, with 5 bases between the two germline ends. CDR1 is MDHEN, CDR2 SYDVKM, per germline. The length of the CDR3 is 14 residues. The CDR3 is CASSLGVSNQPQHF. The CDR3 nucleotides read TGTGCCAGCAGTTTAGGAGTTAGCAATCAGCCCCAGCATTTT.

The chain has TRBV7-2 and TRBJ2-5; 11 nucleotides agree with TRBD2. The CDR3 is 17 amino acids. The V gene end was trimmed by 4 bases and the J gene end by 2 bases; junction bases not matched to a gene: 9. Germline CDR1 reads SGHTA; CDR2 reads FQGNSA. For the CDR3, the DNA is TGTGCCAGCAGCTGGAGAGCCGGGACTAGCGGTCAAGAGACCCAGTACTTC. Translated: CASSWRAGTSGQETQYF.

The rearrangement joins TRBV4-2 to TRBJ2-2; a weak D match, TRBD1 (5 bases). The length of the CDR3 is 13 residues. The germline CDR1 and CDR2 sequences are LGHNA and YNFKEQ. V was trimmed by 6 bases and J by 5 bases, leaving 10 bases between them. This CDR3 reads CASSIRATGELFF. Written as DNA, the CDR3 is TGTGCCAGCAGTATCAGGGCTACCGGGGAGCTGTTTTTT.

The chain recombines TRBV27 with TRBJ2-2; 7 bases fit TRBD1. CDR1 and CDR2 (germline): MNHEY, SMNVEV (reference sequence). The CDR3 runs 16 residues. Trimming took 4 bases from V and 5 from J; bases not matched to a gene: 10. This CDR3 is CASSSGQVVGTGELFF. The CDR3 nucleotides read TGTGCCAGCAGTTCCGGACAGGTCGTTGGTACCGGGGAGCTGTTTTTT.

This clone was seen more than once but under ten times. V is TRBV7-9 and J is TRBJ2-2, with 13 bases matching TRBD2. Looked up from germline, CDR1 is SEHNR and CDR2 is FQNEAQ (reference sequence). J gave up 5 bases and V 3 bases, and 3 bases lay outside the gene matches. This CDR3 has 16 amino acids. CDR3 region: CASSLGTSGITGELFF. The CDR3 bases are TGTGCCAGCAGCTTGGGGACTAGCGGGATTACCGGGGAGCTGTTTTTT.

This clone was seen only a few times. Here the CDR3 DNA reads TGTGCCACCAGTGACCCCGGGAGAAACACCGGGGAGCTGTTTTTT. Encoded protein: CATSDPGRNTGELFF. The chain employs TRBV24-1 and TRBJ2-2; tentative D call: TRBD2 (6 bases). The CDR3 covers 15 residues. Germline loops: CDR1 KGHDR, CDR2 SFDVKD. Trimming removed 4 bases at V and 2 bases at J, with 10 bases between.

The V gene is TRBV4-1, the J gene TRBJ2-6, with TRBD2 matching 15 bases. Germline CDR1 reads MGHRA; CDR2 reads YSYEKL. Unmatched junction bases numbered 9, after V lost 4 bases and J lost 2 bases. CDR3 length: 20 residues. CDR3 nucleotides: TGCGCCAGCAGCCGCGAGCCGGGACTAGCGGGAGGTGCTGGGGCCAACGTCCTGACTTTC. Translating gives CASSREPGLAGGAGANVLTF.

The gene calls are TRBV19 and TRBJ1-5; no clear D. The CDR3 length is 12 residues. Trimming stripped 6 bases from V and 5 bases from J, with 8 bases between. Germline-derived CDR1 and CDR2 are LNHDA and SQIVND (reference sequence). Written as DNA, the CDR3 is TGTGCCAGTAGCTACTTGGATCAGCCCCAGCATTTT. Translation gives CASSYLDQPQHF.